The 7 T cell receptor beta chains given below trace back to one sample, sequenced in a study of vaccination effects on CD4 cells after COVID-19. These receptors have no identified antigens. Following 10 days of culture, CD4+ T cells were isolated. Here immunoSEQ multiplex PCR was the method, and the copy in TCRdb shows in-frame clones only, minus some. Of about 30,000 clones in the sample, more than 55% were seen once. The specimen comprised CD4+ T cells from PBMCs cultured without peptide, sampled before COVID-19 vaccination. The receptors derive from a human donor who received a COVID-19 vaccine.

This chain joins TRBV6-6 and TRBJ2-3, with 7 bases fitting TRBD1. With 6 bases clipped from V and 2 bases from J, the junction kept 8 bases outside the gene matches. The CDR3 loop spans 15 amino acids. Germline loops: CDR1 MNHNY, CDR2 SVGAGI (reference sequence). The CDR3 nucleotides read TGTGCCAGCAGCCGTCAACAGGGGTTCACAGATACGCAGTATTTT. This translates into CASSRQQGFTDTQYF.

The V gene is TRBV18, the J gene TRBJ2-7, with TRBD1 as a possible D gene (5 bases). The CDR3 has 14 residues. V was trimmed by 4 bases and J by 2 bases, leaving 12 bases between them. The germline V gene encodes CDR1 KGHSH and CDR2 LQKENI. CDR3 loop: CASSRGAVTYEQYF. CDR3 coding DNA: TGTGCCAGCTCACGGGGCGCGGTAACCTACGAGCAGTACTTC. Combining the CDR3 with reference TRBV18 and TRBJ2-7 gives the whole variable domain NAGVMQNPRHLVRRRGQEARLRCSPMKGHSHVYWYRQLPEEGLKFMVYLQKENIIDESGMPKERFSAEFPKEGPSILRIQQVVRGDSAAYFCASSRGAVTYEQYFGPGTRLTVT.

This chain connects TRBV10-3 to TRBJ2-5; TRBD1 matches at 7 bases. The CDR3 length is 16 residues. The germline CDR1 and CDR2 sequences are ENHRY and SYGVKD. V lost 4 bases and J lost 3; bases outside the gene matches: 11. CDR3 DNA: TGTGCCATCAGTGGAGTAGGGGGCTTTGGAAAAGAGACCCAGTACTTC. This encodes CAISGVGGFGKETQYF.

In this sample, this clone turned up a few times. The rearrangement joins TRBV9 to TRBJ1-4; 7 bases align to TRBD1. This CDR3 is built from 14 residues. J lost 5 bases, V lost 0 bases, and 1 base had no gene match. CDR1 is SGDLS and CDR2 is YYNGEE in the germline V gene. The CDR3 bases are TGTGCCAGCAGCGTAGCGACAGGGAATGAAAAACTGTTTTTT. This encodes CASSVATGNEKLFF.

The chain links TRBV12-3 or TRBV12-4 to TRBJ2-1, with unresolved D. The CDR3 is made up of 12 amino acids. Trimming took 1 base from V and 8 from J, leaving 6 bases between them. CDR3 sequence: CASSLGRDEQFF. The CDR3 DNA follows: TGTGCCAGCAGTTTAGGTCGGGATGAGCAGTTCTTC.

The chain uses TRBV15 and TRBJ1-1; D call uncertain. Trimming took 5 bases from V and 4 from J, leaving 11 bases between them. The CDR3 contains 13 residues. The V gene's germline CDR1 is LNHNV and CDR2 YYDKDF (reference sequence). CDR3 region: CATSVERFTEAFF. Here the CDR3 DNA reads TGTGCCACCAGCGTCGAAAGGTTCACTGAAGCTTTCTTT.

The chain has TRBV27 and TRBJ1-4; no reliable D call. CDR1 and CDR2 (germline): MNHEY, SMNVEV (reference sequence). Trimming removed 4 bases at V and 4 bases at J, with 7 bases between. This CDR3 has 13 residues. The CDR3 sequence is CASSSSYNEKLFF. CDR3 bases: TGTGCCAGCAGTTCCAGCTATAATGAAAAACTGTTTTTT.